This T cell receptor beta chain was sequenced in a study of blood T cells in healthy people across ages. Across the study: About one barcoded beta molecule per two T cells was the capture yield of template switching.

The authors ran a second PCR of roughly 7 to 11 cycles using a sample-barcoded 5' primer and a J-beta primer mix. TCRdb called the 5' RACE reads again in MiXCR, with one record for every CDR3 protein. The sample carries roughly 900,000 distinct CDR3 sequences, about 48% recorded once. The junction had 7 bases not matched to a gene; V was cut back by 7 bases and J by 2 bases. This CDR3 spans 14 amino acids. Germline-derived CDR1 and CDR2 are MNHNS and SASEGT. Study-level points and caveats: Among T cells, TCR beta diversity per million cells dropped roughly linearly as age rose. Greater diversity and more naive CD4+ cells were seen in long-lived donors than in aged donors.

About this clonotype itself: Antigen: not known.

Healthy individuals of Caucasian origin from Russia, aged 6 to 90, served as donors. The source material was blood. This clonotype was obtained from a man between 25 and 39 years old in good health. The genes are TRBV6-1 and TRBJ1-2; 7 positions match TRBD1. CDR3 coding DNA: TGTGCCAGCACCGAACGGGGACAGAACTATGGCTACACCTTC. Protein: CASTERGQNYGYTF.